Following are 13 T cell receptor beta chains from one sample sequenced in a study of Ad26.COV2.S vaccination and SARS-CoV-2 variants. The data were produced by immunoSEQ multiplex PCR, yet TCRdb's version contains in-frame clones alone and is incomplete. The data show about 420,000 clones, 88% seen once. The treatment is: 15 to 20 received Ad26.COV2.S at low or high dose, single or two shots; roughly five received placebo; per-sample allocation not given. At day 63 after the first vaccine or placebo injection, samples were drawn. This specimen was peripheral blood, taken in a trial of Ad26.COV2.S vaccine versus placebo. These receptors were collected from a person aged 18-65 years who received the Ad26.COV2.S COVID-19 vaccine or a placebo.

This chain connects TRBV18 to TRBJ1-2; D is uncertain. CDR1 is KGHSH, CDR2 LQKENI, per germline. This CDR3 is built from 16 residues. V lost 5 bases to trimming and J lost 1 base, with 17 bases between them. CDR3 loop: CASSSSSPDLNYGYTF. The CDR3 coding sequence is TGTGCCAGCTCAAGTTCATCTCCAGATCTTAACTATGGCTACACCTTC.

This chain connects TRBV29-1 to TRBJ1-3; no clear D gene. V dropped 0 bases and J dropped 4 bases, with 7 bases sitting between them. Per germline, CDR1 SQVTM and CDR2 ANQGSEA. There are 13 residues in the CDR3. This chain's CDR3 is CSVEEVKGNTIYF. DNA of the CDR3: TGCAGCGTTGAAGAGGTCAAGGGAAACACCATATATTTT.

The chain employs TRBV5-1 and TRBJ2-7, with TRBD1 matching over 7 bases. This CDR3 contains 19 residues. Germline V gives CDR1 SGHRS, CDR2 YFSETQ. V gave up 3 bases and J gave up 3 bases; unmatched junction bases: 21. This CDR3 is CASSWRPDRRQGIVYEQYF. The CDR3 DNA sequence: TGCGCCAGCAGCTGGAGGCCGGACCGTAGACAGGGAATAGTCTACGAGCAGTACTTC.

The CDR3 is CASSQEYSPDTEAFF. The CDR3 nucleotides are TGTGCCAGCAGCCAAGAGTACAGTCCTGACACTGAAGCTTTCTTT. V and J are TRBV4-2 and TRBJ1-1; no clear D. The V end was cut by 0 bases, the J end by 3 bases, with 11 bases between. The CDR3 spans 15 residues. The V gene's germline CDR1 is LGHNA and CDR2 YNFKEQ.

This chain links TRBV15 with TRBJ1-1; D ambiguous. The CDR3 loop spans 15 amino acids. From germline, CDR1 is LNHNV and CDR2 YYDKDF (reference sequence). Trimming took 0 bases from V and 1 from J, leaving 9 bases between them. The CDR3 DNA reads as TGTGCCACCAGCAGAGATCGGCAGCCGAACACTGAAGCTTTCTTT. It is translated as CATSRDRQPNTEAFF.

This rearrangement joins TRBV7-9 to TRBJ2-4, with no clear D. CDR3 length: 18 amino acids. Per germline, CDR1 SEHNR and CDR2 FQNEAQ (reference sequence). V dropped 1 base and J dropped 0 bases, with 16 bases sitting between them. Here the CDR3 DNA reads TGTGCCAGCAGCTTAGGACACCCGAGTCCTCTAGCCAAAAACATTCAGTACTTC. Its translation is CASSLGHPSPLAKNIQYF.

J is TRBJ2-3 and V is TRBV9; 12 bases line up with TRBD2. The trim removed 0 bases at V and 0 bases at J, leaving 5 bases unmatched. The CDR3 spans 18 residues. CDR1 is SGDLS and CDR2 is YYNGEE in the germline V gene. The CDR3 loop reads CASSVALAGGYSTDTQYF. CDR3 DNA: TGTGCCAGCAGCGTAGCGCTAGCGGGGGGGTACAGCACAGATACGCAGTATTTT. The whole variable domain, remainder taken from reference TRBV9 and TRBJ2-3, is DSGVTQTPKHLITATGQRVTLRCSPRSGDLSVYWYQQSLDQGLQFLIQYYNGEERAKGNILERFSAQQFPDLHSELNLSSLELGDSALYFCASSVALAGGYSTDTQYFGPGTRLTVL.

This clone was seen just once. The chain combines TRBV7-2 with TRBJ2-1; D is possibly TRBD2 (6 bases). The V gene lost 6 bases and the J gene lost 7 bases, with 13 bases spanning the gap. This CDR3 contains 13 residues. The germline CDR1 and CDR2 sequences are SGHTA and FQGNSA. Written as DNA, the CDR3 is TGTGCCAGCAGTTCAGTGGCGGGGAATGAGCAGTTCTTC. Protein sequence: CASSSVAGNEQFF. The full variable domain, its missing parts supplied by reference TRBV7-2 and TRBJ2-1, is GAGVSQSPSNKVTEKGKDVELRCDPISGHTALYWYRQSLGQGLEFLIYFQGNSAPDKSGLPSDRFSAERTGGSVSTLTIQRTQQEDSAVYLCASSSVAGNEQFFGPGTRLTVL.

The rearrangement links TRBV30 to TRBJ2-7; D remains ambiguous. CDR1 and CDR2 (germline): GTSNPN, SVGIG (reference sequence). V lost 6 bases and J lost 3, with 9 bases in between. There are 11 residues in the CDR3. CDR3 DNA: TGTGCCTGTACACGCGACTACGAGCAGTACTTC. Protein: CACTRDYEQYF.

This clone was seen once. The chain links TRBV19 to TRBJ1-5; D call uncertain. This CDR3 is 16 amino acids long. Germline values: CDR1 LNHDA, CDR2 SQIVND (reference sequence). V was pared by 3 bases and J by 0 bases, with 12 bases between. CDR3 bases: TGTGCCAGTAGTATCGTTTCGGATTATAGCAATCAGCCCCAGCATTTT. Translation gives CASSIVSDYSNQPQHF.

This rearrangement joins TRBV3-1 (or the pseudogene TRBV3-2) to TRBJ2-5, with TRBD1 as a possible D gene (5 bases). The CDR3 is 15 residues long. Deletions cut 4 bases from V and 1 base from J, with 13 bases between. The germline V gene has CDR1 LGHDT and CDR2 YNNKEL (reference sequence). Here the CDR3 DNA reads TGTGCCAGCAGCCTCACGAAGGGGCTCCAAGAGACCCAGTACTTC. It translates to CASSLTKGLQETQYF.

This chain's CDR3 is CASSFNSGVSGYTF. CDR3 in DNA: TGTGCCAGCAGTTTCAATTCGGGAGTGAGTGGCTACACCTTC. The chain combines TRBV28 with TRBJ1-2; no clear D. V shed 3 bases and J shed 7 bases, with 15 bases lying between them. The CDR3 spans 14 residues. CDR1 and CDR2 (germline): MDHEN, SYDVKM.

V gene TRBV5-1 combines with J gene TRBJ2-7; 8 nucleotides line up with TRBD1. Germline V gene lookup returns CDR1 SGHRS and CDR2 YFSETQ. The CDR3 has 17 residues. V dropped 0 bases and J dropped 3; count of bases not matched to a gene: 11. The DNA for the CDR3 is TGCGCCAGCAGCTTGGCCTCAGGGGGCGCTTCCATCTACGAGCAGTACTTC. Encoded protein: CASSLASGGASIYEQYF.